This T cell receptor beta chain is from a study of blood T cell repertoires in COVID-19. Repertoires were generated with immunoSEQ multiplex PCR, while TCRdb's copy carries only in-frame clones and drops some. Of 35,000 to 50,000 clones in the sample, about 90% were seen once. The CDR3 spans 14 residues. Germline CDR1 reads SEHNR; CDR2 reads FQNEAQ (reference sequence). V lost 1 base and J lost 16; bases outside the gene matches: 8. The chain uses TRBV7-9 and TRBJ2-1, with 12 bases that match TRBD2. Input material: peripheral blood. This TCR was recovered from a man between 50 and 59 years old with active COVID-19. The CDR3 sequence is CASSLVPRTSGIFF. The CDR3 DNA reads TGTGCCAGCAGCTTAGTCCCCAGGACTAGCGGGATTTTCTTC.